What follows is one T cell receptor beta chain and its context. Its target antigen remains unknown. The input lacks base qualities; no much larger clone sits a single base away. The data stem from a study of early T cells in non-severe SARS-CoV-2 infection (dated by TCRdb to the early 2020s). Notes on the research overall: Because TCR sequencing relied on bulk RNA taken from unsorted whole blood, pairing of alpha and beta chains was not possible. General study outcomes and caveats: VDJdb matching was skewed toward anti-spike CD8 responses, so virus-specific expansions were likely underestimated and private and CD4 specificities were missed.

Set within a cohort of healthcare workers in London, UK, this nested case-control study involved weekly PCR testing of nasopharyngeal swabs along with blood sampling. Healthcare workers were enrolled in the week of the UK lockdown, from 23 to 31 March 2020, and were followed every week for up to roughly 16 weeks. V is shortened by 1 base, J by 0 bases, and the region joining them spans 4 bases. From the cysteine through the phenylalanine, the CDR3 covers 14 amino acids. Of all the DNA, just the CDR3 is kept, 42 bases in frame from base 1. The germline V gene yields SGHTA for CDR1 and FQGNSA for CDR2. The library was built by means of 5' RACE. The run used a NextSeq 500. The TCR library protocol attached unique molecular identifiers to individual cDNA molecules to correct for sequencing error and PCR bias. Both TCR alpha and beta chains were sequenced, and tight co-correlation was observed between alpha and beta sequence abundances in each sample. The authors' pipeline ran thus. V gene, J gene and CDR3 annotation of TCR sequences was performed with Decombinator V4. TCRs were defined as expanded if a significant change between any two time points was detected under a Poisson model with p below 0.0001. TCR abundances were normalised to the total number of TCRs sequenced per sample and were expressed as counts per million. MAIT TCRs were defined by TRAV1-2 paired with TRAJ12, TRAJ20 or TRAJ33, and iNKT TCRs by TRAV10 paired with TRAJ18. VDJdb, accessed 1 November 2021, was searched for CMV, EBV and SARS-CoV-2 annotated TCRs, with TCRs annotated for multiple antigens excluded. The raw public reads went through TCRdb reprocessing: fastp at Q25, MiXCR clone calling, in-frame beta chains kept. Entries are consolidated by CDR3 protein sequence, retaining the most common genes and DNA. What appears here as the V and J calls and clone size reflects TCRdb's work, not the paper's. Counted in this sample were some 110,000 distinct CDR3 sequences; under 15% of them appeared once. The top ten constitute about a fifth of the sample.

Recombination linked TRBV7-2 to TRBJ1-3; the D segment cannot be called with confidence. Sequenced sample: whole blood. This TCR derives from an adult who was a healthcare worker with PCR-confirmed SARS-CoV-2 infection or an uninfected control (not recorded which). The nucleotide sequence is TGTGCCAGCAGCTTAGGACTCTCTGGAAACACCATATATTTT. Protein translation: CASSLGLSGNTIYF.